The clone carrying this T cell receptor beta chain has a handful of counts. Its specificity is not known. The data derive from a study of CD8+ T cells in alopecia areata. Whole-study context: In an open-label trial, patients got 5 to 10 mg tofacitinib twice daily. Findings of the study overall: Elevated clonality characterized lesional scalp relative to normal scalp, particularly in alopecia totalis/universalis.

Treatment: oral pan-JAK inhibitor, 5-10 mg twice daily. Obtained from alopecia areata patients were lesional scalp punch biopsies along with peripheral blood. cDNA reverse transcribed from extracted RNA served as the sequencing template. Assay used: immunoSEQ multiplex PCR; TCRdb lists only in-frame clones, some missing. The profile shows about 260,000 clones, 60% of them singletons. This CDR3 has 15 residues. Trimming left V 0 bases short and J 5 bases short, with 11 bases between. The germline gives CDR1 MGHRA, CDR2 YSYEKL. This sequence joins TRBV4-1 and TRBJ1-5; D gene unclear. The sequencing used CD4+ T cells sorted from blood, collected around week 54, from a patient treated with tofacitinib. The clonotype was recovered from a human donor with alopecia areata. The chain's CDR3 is CASSQDPSPDQPQHF. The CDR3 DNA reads TGCGCCAGCAGCCAAGACCCGAGCCCTGATCAGCCCCAGCATTTT.